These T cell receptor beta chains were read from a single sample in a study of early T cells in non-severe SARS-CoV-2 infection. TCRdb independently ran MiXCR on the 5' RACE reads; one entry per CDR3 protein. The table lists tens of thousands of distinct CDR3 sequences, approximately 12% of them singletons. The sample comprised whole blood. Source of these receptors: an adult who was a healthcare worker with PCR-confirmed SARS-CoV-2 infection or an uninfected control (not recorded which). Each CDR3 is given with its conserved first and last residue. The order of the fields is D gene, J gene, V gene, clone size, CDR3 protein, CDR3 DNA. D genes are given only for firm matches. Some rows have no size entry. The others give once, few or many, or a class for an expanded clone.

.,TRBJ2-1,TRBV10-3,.,CAIRGDPGGYNEQFF,TGTGCCATCAGGGGGGATCCAGGAGGTTACAATGAGCAGTTCTTC
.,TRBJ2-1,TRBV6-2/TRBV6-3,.,CASSRVGYYNEQFF,TGTGCCAGCAGTCGGGTCGGCTATTACAATGAGCAGTTCTTC
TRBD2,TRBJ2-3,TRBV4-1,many,CASSQETAGTRTDTQYF,TGCGCCAGCAGCCAGGAAACAGCCGGGACTAGGACAGATACGCAGTATTTT
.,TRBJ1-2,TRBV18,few,CASSPADSDYGYTF,TGTGCCAGCTCACCCGCGGACAGTGACTATGGCTACACCTTC
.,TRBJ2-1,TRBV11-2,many,CASSPMGYNEQFF,TGTGCCAGCAGCCCCATGGGATACAATGAGCAGTTCTTC
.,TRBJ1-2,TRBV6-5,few,CASSYSSLYGYTF,TGTGCCAGCAGTTACTCGAGCCTCTATGGCTACACCTTC
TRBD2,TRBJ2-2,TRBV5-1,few,CASSYQLAGAAVDGELFF,TGCGCCAGCAGCTACCAACTAGCGGGAGCCGCCGTTGACGGGGAGCTGTTTTTT
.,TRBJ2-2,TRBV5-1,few,CASSLEGVGGELFF,TGCGCCAGCAGCTTGGAAGGGGTTGGCGGGGAGCTGTTTTTT
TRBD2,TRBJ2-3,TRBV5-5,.,CASSSGLASSTDTQYF,TGTGCCAGCAGCTCTGGACTAGCGAGTAGCACAGATACGCAGTATTTT
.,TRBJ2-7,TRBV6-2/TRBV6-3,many,CASRTGQNYEQYF,TGTGCCAGCAGAACGGGACAAAACTACGAGCAGTACTTC
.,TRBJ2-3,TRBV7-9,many,CASSLANRRGDTQYF,TGTGCCAGCAGCTTAGCTAATAGGCGTGGAGATACGCAGTATTTT
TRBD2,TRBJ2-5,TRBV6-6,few,CASSYPQRGTEVGTQYF,TGTGCCAGCAGTTACCCGCAGCGGGGGACCGAGGTTGGGACCCAGTACTTC
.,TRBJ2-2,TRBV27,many,CPQRGANTGELFF,TGTCCCCAGAGGGGGGCGAACACCGGGGAGCTGTTTTTT
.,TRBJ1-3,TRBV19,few,CASTKRGPGNTIYF,TGTGCCAGCACCAAACGGGGGCCTGGAAACACCATATATTTT
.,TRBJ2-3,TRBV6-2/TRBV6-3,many,CASSYHLSTGSRVDTQYF,TGTGCCAGCAGTTATCATCTTTCGACAGGCTCTCGAGTAGATACGCAGTATTTT
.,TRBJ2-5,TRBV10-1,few,CASSRGVQETQYF,TGCGCCAGCAGTAGAGGGGTCCAAGAGACCCAGTACTTC
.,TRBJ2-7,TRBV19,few,CASSPHGGYEQYF,TGTGCCAGTAGTCCGCATGGGGGTTACGAGCAGTACTTC
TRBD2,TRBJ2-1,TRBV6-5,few,CASIPSSGVSFSYNEQFF,TGTGCCAGCATCCCGAGTAGCGGGGTTTCATTCTCCTACAATGAGCAGTTCTTC
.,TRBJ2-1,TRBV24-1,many,CATSDLTGRQFF,TGTGCCACCAGTGATTTAACAGGGAGGCAATTCTTC
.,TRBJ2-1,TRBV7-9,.,CANSLRRASYNEQFF,TGTGCCAACAGCTTAAGGCGGGCGTCCTACAATGAGCAGTTCTTC
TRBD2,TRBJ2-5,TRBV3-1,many,CASRGGLAGNQETQYF,TGTGCCAGCAGGGGGGGGCTAGCGGGCAACCAAGAGACCCAGTACTTC
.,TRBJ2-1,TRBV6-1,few,CASGTDAQPYNEQFF,TGTGCCAGCGGAACAGACGCTCAACCCTACAATGAGCAGTTCTTC
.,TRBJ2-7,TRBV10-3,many,CAISTGLVLSYEQYF,TGTGCCATCAGTACCGGACTTGTCCTCTCCTACGAGCAGTACTTC
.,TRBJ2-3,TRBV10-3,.,CAIRDRDTQYF,TGTGCCATCAGAGACAGAGATACGCAGTATTTT
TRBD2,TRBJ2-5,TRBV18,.,CASSQNGLAGQETQYF,TGTGCCAGCTCTCAGAACGGACTAGCGGGACAAGAGACCCAGTACTTC
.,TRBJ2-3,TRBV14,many,CASSGQYTDTQYF,TGTGCCAGCAGCGGACAGTACACAGATACGCAGTATTTT
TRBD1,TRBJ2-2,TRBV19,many,CASSIVDRVGELFF,TGTGCCAGTAGTATTGTGGACAGGGTCGGGGAGCTGTTTTTT
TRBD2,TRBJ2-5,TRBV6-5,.,CASSLAGADQETQYF,TGTGCCAGCAGTCTAGCGGGAGCGGACCAAGAGACCCAGTACTTC
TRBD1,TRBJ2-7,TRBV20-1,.,CSARGTGQGEQYF,TGCAGTGCTCGGGGGACAGGGCAAGGAGAGCAGTACTTC
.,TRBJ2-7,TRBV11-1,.,CASSLEPTYEQYF,TGTGCCAGCAGCTTAGAGCCTACCTACGAGCAGTACTTC
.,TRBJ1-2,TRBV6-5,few,CASRGEDYGYTF,TGTGCCAGCAGAGGGGAAGACTATGGCTACACCTTC
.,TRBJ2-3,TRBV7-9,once,CASSSGTHSTQYF,TGTGCCAGCAGCTCCGGGACTCACAGTACGCAGTATTTT
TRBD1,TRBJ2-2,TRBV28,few,CASSFQPGTVKPTNTGELFF,TGTGCCAGCAGTTTCCAACCTGGGACAGTAAAACCCACGAACACCGGGGAGCTGTTTTTT
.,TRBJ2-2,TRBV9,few,CASSDGDTGELFF,TGTGCCAGCAGCGATGGGGACACCGGGGAGCTGTTTTTT
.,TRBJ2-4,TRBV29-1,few,CSGNIQYF,TGCAGCGGAAACATTCAGTACTTC